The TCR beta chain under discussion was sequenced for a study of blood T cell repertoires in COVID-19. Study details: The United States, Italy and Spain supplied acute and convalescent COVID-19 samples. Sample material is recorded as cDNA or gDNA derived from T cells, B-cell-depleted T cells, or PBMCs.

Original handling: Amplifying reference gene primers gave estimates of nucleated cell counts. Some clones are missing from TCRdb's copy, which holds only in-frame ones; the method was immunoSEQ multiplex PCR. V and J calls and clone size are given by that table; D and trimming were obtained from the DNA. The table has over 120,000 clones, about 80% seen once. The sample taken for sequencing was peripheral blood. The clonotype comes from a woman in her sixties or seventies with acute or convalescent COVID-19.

Here the CDR3 DNA reads TGTGCCAGCCGCGGGACAGGAATCACAGATACGCAGTATTTT. Its protein is CASRGTGITDTQYF. The chain combines TRBV25-1 with TRBJ2-3; 8 nucleotides align to TRBD1. CDR3 length: 14 residues. The germline CDR1 and CDR2 sequences are MGHDK and SYGVNS. V gave up 8 bases and J gave up 2 bases; unmatched junction bases: 6.